This T cell receptor beta chain came from a study of blood T cells in healthy people across ages. Broader study findings: When one million T cells were used, diversity estimates were thought to be underestimates.

Alongside a J-beta primer mix, a sample-barcoded 5' primer served in a second PCR lasting about 7 to 12 cycles. Every cDNA was tagged by a template-switch adaptor with 12 random nucleotides. One entry per CDR3 protein, called by TCRdb with MiXCR from the 5' RACE reads. In the table there are roughly 1,800,000 distinct CDR3 sequences, around half of which are singletons. This clonotype appeared a few times. The antigen remains unidentified. This CDR3 contains 17 residues. Germline CDR1 reads MNHEY; CDR2 reads SVGEGT. Losses at the gene ends were 6 bases for V and 3 bases for J; bases not matched to a gene: 13. Healthy Caucasian individuals from Russia aged roughly 6 to 95 served as donors.

The clonotype comes from a woman in her thirties or forties in good health. The chain is built from TRBV6-2 or TRBV6-3 and TRBJ2-1, with TRBD1 identical over 8 bases. Input material: blood. CDR3 sequence: CASRPLGQAFFYNEQFF. In DNA form, the CDR3 reads TGTGCCAGCAGACCTTTGGGACAGGCTTTTTTCTACAATGAGCAGTTCTTC.